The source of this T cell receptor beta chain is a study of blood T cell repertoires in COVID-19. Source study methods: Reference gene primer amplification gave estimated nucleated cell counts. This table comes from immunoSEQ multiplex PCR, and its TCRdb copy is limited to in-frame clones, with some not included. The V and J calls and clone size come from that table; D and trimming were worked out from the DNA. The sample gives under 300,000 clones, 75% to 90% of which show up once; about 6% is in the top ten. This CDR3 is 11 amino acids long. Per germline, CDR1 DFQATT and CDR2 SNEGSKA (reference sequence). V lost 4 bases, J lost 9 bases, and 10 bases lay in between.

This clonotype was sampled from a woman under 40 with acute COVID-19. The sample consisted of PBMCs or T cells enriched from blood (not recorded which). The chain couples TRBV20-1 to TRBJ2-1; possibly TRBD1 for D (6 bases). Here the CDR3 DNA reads TGCAGTGCTAAGGTCAGGGGTGAGCAGTTCTTC. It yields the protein CSAKVRGEQFF.